This TCR beta chain was observed in a study of shared clonotypes between healthy human individuals. Germline V gene data show CDR1 as LNHDA and CDR2 as SQIVND (reference sequence). The trim removed 9 bases at V and 6 bases at J, leaving 10 bases unmatched. This CDR3 contains 14 residues. The repertoire was sequenced with immunoSEQ multiplex PCR; TCRdb's copy has only in-frame clones and lacks some. The table records roughly 500,000 clones, 70% to 80% of them present only once. This receptor was taken from a woman aged 40 to 49 in good health. Some clones in this sample may be carry-over from other donors' samples. The rearrangement uses TRBV19 and TRBJ2-7; the match to TRBD1 covers 11 bases. The sample taken for sequencing was PBMCs. The CDR3 loop is CASSTGTGGFEQYF. The DNA of the CDR3 is TGTGCCAGCTCAACGGGGACAGGGGGTTTCGAGCAGTACTTC.